These T cell receptor beta chains were read from a single sample in a study of cytomegalovirus exposure and HLA in healthy donors. Assay used: immunoSEQ multiplex PCR; TCRdb lists only in-frame clones, some missing. The table has approximately 54,000 clones, roughly 84% seen once. Sequenced sample: PBMCs. Receptor source: a woman aged 18-29 years in good health and CMV-seronegative. The CDR3 runs from the conserved cysteine through the conserved F or W. The order of the fields is D gene, J gene, V gene, clone size, CDR3 protein, CDR3 DNA. The D gene is left open where the match is weak. Part of the rows lack a size; the others show once, few, many or a class for expanded clones.

TRBD1 TRBJ1-5 TRBV28 once CASITGGQGPNSNQPQHF TGTGCCAGCATCACGGGGGGACAGGGGCCGAATAGCAATCAGCCCCAGCATTTT
NA TRBJ1-2 TRBV6-5 NA CASSYREGYGYTF TGTGCCAGCAGTTACCGGGAGGGCTATGGCTACACCTTC
NA TRBJ2-5 TRBV5-1 NA CASSPGTQQPETQYF TGCGCCAGCAGTCCCGGGACACAACAGCCCGAGACCCAGTACTTC
NA TRBJ2-7 TRBV10-2 few CASSAQAGSSYEQYF TGCGCCAGCAGTGCCCAGGCGGGGAGCTCCTACGAGCAGTACTTC
NA TRBJ2-3 TRBV28 few CAIRGWTDTQYF TGTGCCATTCGCGGTTGGACAGATACGCAGTATTTT
TRBD1 TRBJ1-1 TRBV27 NA CASSPPQGAEAFF TGTGCCAGCAGTCCCCCACAGGGGGCTGAAGCTTTCTTT
TRBD1 TRBJ2-6 TRBV18 NA CASSPMMGQGVTGANGLTF TGTGCCAGCTCGCCCATGATGGGCCAGGGGGTAACTGGGGCCAACGGCCTGACTTTC
TRBD1 TRBJ1-1 TRBV7-3 NA CASSPGQGRNTEAFF TGTGCCAGCAGCCCCGGACAGGGGAGGAATACTGAAGCTTTCTTT
NA TRBJ1-2 TRBV27 NA CASRSGGANYGYTF TGTGCCAGCAGGTCCGGAGGAGCTAACTATGGCTACACCTTC
NA TRBJ1-1 TRBV28 NA CASSPTQGRVTEAFF TGTGCCAGCAGTCCGACACAGGGAAGAGTCACTGAAGCTTTCTTT
NA TRBJ1-2 TRBV9 NA CASSVGRGTYGYTF TGTGCCAGCAGCGTAGGAAGGGGGACCTATGGCTACACCTTC
NA TRBJ2-5 TRBV6-1 NA CASISSRARGETQYF TGTGCCAGCATTTCGAGCCGGGCCCGGGGAGAGACCCAGTACTTC
TRBD2 TRBJ2-7 TRBV27 NA CASSRLAGGLRYEQYF TGTGCCAGCAGTAGACTAGCGGGAGGCCTCCGGTACGAGCAGTACTTC
NA TRBJ1-2 TRBV5-4 NA CASSLAAGWGVYGYTF TGTGCCAGCAGCTTGGCAGCGGGGTGGGGAGTCTATGGCTACACCTTC
NA TRBJ1-3 TRBV30 NA CAWSAGAGNTIYF TGTGCCTGGAGTGCAGGGGCTGGAAACACCATATATTTT
NA TRBJ1-5 TRBV19 NA CASSIVRTKYQPQHF TGTGCCAGTAGTATAGTCAGGACAAAATATCAGCCCCAGCATTTT
TRBD1 TRBJ1-5 TRBV9 NA CASSRTGSNQPQHF TGTGCCAGCAGTAGGACAGGCTCTAATCAGCCCCAGCATTTT